The present T cell receptor (beta chain) was sequenced within a study of T cells in Graves' hyperthyroidism and ophthalmopathy (dated by TCRdb to between 2019 and 2020). In the study overall: Peripheral blood was sampled at the time of initial diagnosis, prior to any treatment. TCR V-J signatures able to tell the groups apart were searched for in a discovery cohort of approximately 95 patients, of whom roughly 42 had Graves' ophthalmopathy and 55 to 60 had stable Graves' hyperthyroidism. Prospective prediction of ophthalmopathy was tested in an independent validation cohort consisting of some 20 hyperthyroidism patients and some 16 patients who later progressed to ophthalmopathy. The 75 to 100 discovery patients were divided at random into training and test sets in a 7:3 ratio. Thyroid tissue and blood T-cell repertoires from six Graves' hyperthyroidism patients were also compared in the study. Following sampling, methimazole starting at 30 mg daily was given to hyperthyroidism patients, and high-dose intravenous methylprednisolone was given to ophthalmopathy patients. The paper describes TCR Vbeta CDR3 sequencing of 135 peripheral blood samples, made up of roughly 45 ophthalmopathy patients, approximately 76 hyperthyroidism patients and some 17 progressor patients. What the work shows at the level of the full study, not this receptor alone: Sample size was not statistically predetermined, and blinding of investigators to group allocation was not performed. In validation, the model predicted progression to ophthalmopathy with roughly 66% sensitivity and around 72% specificity, a median of 6.5 months before onset. A 13 V-J signature model separated ophthalmopathy from stable hyperthyroidism, with about 90% sensitivity and about 81% specificity in cross-validation and 80%/75% in testing. Most expanded thyroid clonotypes (frequency above 0.001) were also detected in blood, a finding suggesting that blood repertoires may reflect thyroid immune responses.

V is shortened by 8 bases, J by 7 bases, and the region joining them spans 12 bases. CDR1 and CDR2 (ENHRY, SYGVKD) derive from the germline V gene. Including the terminal cysteine and phenylalanine, the CDR3 comprises 12 residues. Of all the DNA, just the CDR3 is kept, 36 bases in frame from base 1. Taking its sample share into account, this clonotype is medium-sized (0.01 to 0.1%). Its antigen remains undetermined. No qualities accompany the bases; no much larger clone lies one base away. Amplification of TCR beta CDR3 regions was carried out from RNA transcripts. A first-round RT-PCR of the TCR CDR3 used the HTBI primer set with the Qiagen OneStep RT-PCR kit. A second multiplex PCR round built the libraries, followed by size selection and purification. Sequencing of the libraries was done on an Illumina HiSeq2000 using paired-end 100 bp reads. As for the original processing: SOAPnuke was used to process the raw data, with reads discarded if the reads contained adapters or uncalled bases, had a mean Phred below 15, or lacked an exact constant-primer or identifier match. High-quality paired reads were merged using COPE v1.2.5, and each unique nucleotide sequence was defined as a clonotype. MiTCR v1.1 was used to align clonotypes to the IMGT TRBV, TRBD and TRBJ reference segments. The analysis included only V-J combinations with a frequency above 0.0001, which together covered 99.2% of the repertoires. A TCS score was defined as the ratio of F50 (clonal expansion) to E x V (chaos), with BLOSUM62-based TCRdist applied between CDR3 peptides within each V-J. Welch's t-statistics and random forest reduced some 510 V-J features to 10 to 15, which were used in a naive Bayes classifier (R e1071). TCRdb's own reprocessing of the public reads used fastp at Q25 and MiXCR and kept productive beta chains. Entries that share a CDR3 protein sequence are merged under the most common genes and DNA. The V and J calls were not made by the authors but by TCRdb's processing. This sample lists 50,000 to 60,000 distinct CDR3 sequences; roughly 50% were detected once. The top ten clones comprise 8% to 10% of the sample.

Ophthalmopathy patients had moderately to severely active disease, Clinical Activity Score of at least 3, NOSPECS grade of at least 4, and duration under 3 months. The study excluded patients with uncontrolled infections, other autoimmune diseases, pregnancy or lactation. Diagnoses relied on clinical symptoms, serum thyroxine and TRAb, thyroid ultrasound and orbital computed tomography. Ficoll-Paque density gradient centrifugation was used to isolate PBMCs from around 9.1 ml of fresh peripheral blood. Trizol reagent was used to extract total RNA, and RNA quality was then checked on an Agilent 2100 Bioanalyzer.

The chain is assembled from TRBV10-3 and TRBJ2-1; possibly the D gene is TRBD2, per 5 matching bases. The sample consisted of blood. This clonotype was sampled from a woman aged 45 to 65 with Graves' ophthalmopathy. The nucleotides read TGTGCCATCTCCTCCACTAGTAATGAGCAGTTCTTC. Translated, this gives CAISSTSNEQFF.